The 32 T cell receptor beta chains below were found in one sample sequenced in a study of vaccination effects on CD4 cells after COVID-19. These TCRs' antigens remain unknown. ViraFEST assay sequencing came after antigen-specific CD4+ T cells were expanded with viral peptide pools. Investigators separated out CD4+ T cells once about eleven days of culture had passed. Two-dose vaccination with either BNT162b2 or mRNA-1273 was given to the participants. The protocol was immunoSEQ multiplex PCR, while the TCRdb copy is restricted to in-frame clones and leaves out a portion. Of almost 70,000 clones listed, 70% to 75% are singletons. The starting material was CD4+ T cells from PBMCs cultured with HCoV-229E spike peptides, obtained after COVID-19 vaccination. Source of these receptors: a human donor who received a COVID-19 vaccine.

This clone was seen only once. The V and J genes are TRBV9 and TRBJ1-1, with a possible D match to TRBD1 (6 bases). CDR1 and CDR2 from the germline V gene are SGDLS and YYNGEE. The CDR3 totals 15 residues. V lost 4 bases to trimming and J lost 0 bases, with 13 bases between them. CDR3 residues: CASSPRGQLNTEAFF. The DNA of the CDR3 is TGTGCCAGCAGCCCACGTGGACAGTTGAACACTGAAGCTTTCTTT. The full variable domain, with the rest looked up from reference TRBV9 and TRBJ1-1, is DSGVTQTPKHLITATGQRVTLRCSPRSGDLSVYWYQQSLDQGLQFLIQYYNGEERAKGNILERFSAQQFPDLHSELNLSSLELGDSALYFCASSPRGQLNTEAFFGQGTRLTVV.

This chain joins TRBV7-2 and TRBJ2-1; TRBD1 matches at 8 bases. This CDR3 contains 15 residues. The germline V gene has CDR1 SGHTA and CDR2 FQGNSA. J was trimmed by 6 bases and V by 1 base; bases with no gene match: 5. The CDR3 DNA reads TGTGCCAGCAGCTTAGGACAGGGGCCTGGCAATGAGCAGTTCTTC. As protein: CASSLGQGPGNEQFF. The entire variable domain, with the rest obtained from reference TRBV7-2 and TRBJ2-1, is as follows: GAGVSQSPSNKVTEKGKDVELRCDPISGHTALYWYRQSLGQGLEFLIYFQGNSAPDKSGLPSDRFSAERTGGSVSTLTIQRTQQEDSAVYLCASSLGQGPGNEQFFGPGTRLTVL.

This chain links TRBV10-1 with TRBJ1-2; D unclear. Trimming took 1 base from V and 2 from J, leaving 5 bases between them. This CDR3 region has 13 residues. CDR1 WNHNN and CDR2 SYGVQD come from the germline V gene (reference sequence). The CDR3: CASSEFSNYGYTF. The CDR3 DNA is TGCGCCAGCAGTGAGTTTTCCAACTATGGCTACACCTTC.

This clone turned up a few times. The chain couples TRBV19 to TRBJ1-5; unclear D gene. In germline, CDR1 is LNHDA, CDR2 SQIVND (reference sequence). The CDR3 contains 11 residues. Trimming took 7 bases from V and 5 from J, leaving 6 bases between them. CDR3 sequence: CASTGYQPQHF. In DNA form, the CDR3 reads TGTGCCAGTACCGGGTATCAGCCCCAGCATTTT.

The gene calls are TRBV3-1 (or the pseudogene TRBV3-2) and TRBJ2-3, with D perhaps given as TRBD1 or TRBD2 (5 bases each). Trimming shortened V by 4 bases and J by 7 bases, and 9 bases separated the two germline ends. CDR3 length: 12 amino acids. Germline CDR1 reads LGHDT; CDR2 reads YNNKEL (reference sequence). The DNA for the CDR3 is TGTGCCAGCAGCCGTCGGGACCATACGCAGTATTTT. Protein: CASSRRDHTQYF.

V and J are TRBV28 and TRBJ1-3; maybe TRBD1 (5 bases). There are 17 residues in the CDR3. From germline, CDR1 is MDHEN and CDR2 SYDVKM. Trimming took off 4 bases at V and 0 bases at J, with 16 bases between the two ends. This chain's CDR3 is CASSSPSGLGSGNTIYF. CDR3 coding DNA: TGTGCCAGCAGTTCACCCTCGGGGCTCGGCTCTGGAAACACCATATATTTT.

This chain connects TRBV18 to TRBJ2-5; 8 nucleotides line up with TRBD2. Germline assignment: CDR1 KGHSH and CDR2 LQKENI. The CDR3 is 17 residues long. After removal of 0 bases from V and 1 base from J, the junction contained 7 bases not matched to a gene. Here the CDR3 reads CASSPPRGAETQETQYF. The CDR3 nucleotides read TGTGCCAGCTCACCACCGCGGGGGGCTGAGACCCAAGAGACCCAGTACTTC. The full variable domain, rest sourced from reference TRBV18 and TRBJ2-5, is NAGVMQNPRHLVRRRGQEARLRCSPMKGHSHVYWYRQLPEEGLKFMVYLQKENIIDESGMPKERFSAEFPKEGPSILRIQQVVRGDSAAYFCASSPPRGAETQETQYFGPGTRLLVL.

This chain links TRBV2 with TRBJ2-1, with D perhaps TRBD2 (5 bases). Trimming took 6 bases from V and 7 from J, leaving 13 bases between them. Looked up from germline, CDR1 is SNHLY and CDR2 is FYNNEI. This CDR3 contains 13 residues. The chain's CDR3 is CASRYTTGNEQFF. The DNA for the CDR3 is TGTGCCAGCAGGTACACAACGGGGAATGAGCAGTTCTTC.

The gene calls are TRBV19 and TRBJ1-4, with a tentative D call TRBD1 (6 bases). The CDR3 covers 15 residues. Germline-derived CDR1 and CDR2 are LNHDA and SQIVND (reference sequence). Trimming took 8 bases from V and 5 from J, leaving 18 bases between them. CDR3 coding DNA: TGTGCCAGTCAGAGAGGGCCAGGGGACAATGAAAAACTGTTTTTT. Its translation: CASQRGPGDNEKLFF.

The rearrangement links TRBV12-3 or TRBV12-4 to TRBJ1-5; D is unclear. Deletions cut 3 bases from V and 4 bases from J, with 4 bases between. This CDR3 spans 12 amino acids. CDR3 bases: TGTGCCAGCAGTTTCGGGAATCAGCCCCAGCATTTT. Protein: CASSFGNQPQHF.

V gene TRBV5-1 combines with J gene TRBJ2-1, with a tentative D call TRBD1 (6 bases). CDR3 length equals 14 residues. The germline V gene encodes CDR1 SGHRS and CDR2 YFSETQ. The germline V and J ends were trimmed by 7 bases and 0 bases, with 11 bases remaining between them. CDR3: CASARDTSYNEQFF. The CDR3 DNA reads TGCGCCAGCGCCCGGGACACCTCCTACAATGAGCAGTTCTTC.

The CDR3 region is CASSDLSGGKDEQFF. CDR3 sequence (DNA): TGTGCCAGCAGTGACCTTAGCGGGGGGAAGGATGAGCAGTTCTTC. This chain uses TRBV6-4 with TRBJ2-1, with 10 bases aligning to TRBD2. The V gene's germline CDR1 is MRHNA and CDR2 SNTAGT. The CDR3 contains 15 residues. The V gene end was trimmed by 2 bases and the J gene end by 8 bases; junction bases not matched to a gene: 6.

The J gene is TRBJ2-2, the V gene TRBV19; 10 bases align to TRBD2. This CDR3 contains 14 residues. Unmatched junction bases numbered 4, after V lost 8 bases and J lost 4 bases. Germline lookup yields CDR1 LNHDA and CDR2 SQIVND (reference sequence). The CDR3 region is CASGTSVFTGELFF. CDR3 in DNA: TGTGCCAGTGGGACTAGCGTGTTCACCGGGGAGCTGTTTTTT.

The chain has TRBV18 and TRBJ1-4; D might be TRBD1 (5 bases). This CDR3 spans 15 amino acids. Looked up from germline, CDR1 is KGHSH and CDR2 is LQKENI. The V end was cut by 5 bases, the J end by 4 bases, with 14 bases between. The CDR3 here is CASSYLTDHNEKLFF. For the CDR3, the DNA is TGTGCCAGCTCATATCTGACAGACCATAATGAAAAACTGTTTTTT.

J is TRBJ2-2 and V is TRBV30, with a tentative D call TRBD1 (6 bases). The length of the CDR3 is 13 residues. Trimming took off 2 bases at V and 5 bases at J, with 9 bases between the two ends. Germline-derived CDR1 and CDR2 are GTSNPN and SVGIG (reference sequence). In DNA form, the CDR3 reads TGTGCCTGGAGTCCGGACAGTACCGGGGAGCTGTTTTTT. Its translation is CAWSPDSTGELFF.

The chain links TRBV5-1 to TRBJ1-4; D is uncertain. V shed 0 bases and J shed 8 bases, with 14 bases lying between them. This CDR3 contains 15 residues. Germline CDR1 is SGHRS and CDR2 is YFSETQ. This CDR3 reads CASSLGWQVNEKLFF. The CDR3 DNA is TGCGCCAGCAGCTTGGGGTGGCAGGTTAACGAAAAACTGTTTTTT.

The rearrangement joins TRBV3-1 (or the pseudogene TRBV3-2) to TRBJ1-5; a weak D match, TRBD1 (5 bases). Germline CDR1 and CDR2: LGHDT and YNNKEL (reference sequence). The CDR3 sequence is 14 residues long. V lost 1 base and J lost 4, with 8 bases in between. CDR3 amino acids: CASSQGGPNQPQHF. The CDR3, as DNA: TGTGCCAGCAGCCAAGGGGGCCCTAATCAGCCCCAGCATTTT.

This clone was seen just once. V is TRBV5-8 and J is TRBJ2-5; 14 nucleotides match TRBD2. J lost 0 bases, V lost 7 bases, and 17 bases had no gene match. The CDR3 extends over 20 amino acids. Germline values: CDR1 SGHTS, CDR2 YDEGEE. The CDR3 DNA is TGTGCCAGCCCCCATCCTCCGGGACTAGCGGGGGAAAATCACCAAGAGACCCAGTACTTC. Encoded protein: CASPHPPGLAGENHQETQYF.

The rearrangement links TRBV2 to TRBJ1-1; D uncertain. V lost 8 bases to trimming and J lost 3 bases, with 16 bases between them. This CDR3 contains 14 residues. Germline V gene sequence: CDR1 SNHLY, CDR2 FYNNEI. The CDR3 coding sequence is TGTGCCAGCGGCGTTAGCAGGATGGACACTGAAGCTTTCTTT. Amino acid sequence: CASGVSRMDTEAFF.

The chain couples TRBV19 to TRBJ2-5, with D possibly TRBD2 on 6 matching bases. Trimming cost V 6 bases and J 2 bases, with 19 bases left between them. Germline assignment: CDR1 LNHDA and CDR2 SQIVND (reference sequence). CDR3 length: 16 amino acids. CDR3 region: CASSPRGRQEQETQYF. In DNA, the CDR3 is TGTGCCAGTAGCCCGCGGGGACGGCAGGAACAAGAGACCCAGTACTTC.

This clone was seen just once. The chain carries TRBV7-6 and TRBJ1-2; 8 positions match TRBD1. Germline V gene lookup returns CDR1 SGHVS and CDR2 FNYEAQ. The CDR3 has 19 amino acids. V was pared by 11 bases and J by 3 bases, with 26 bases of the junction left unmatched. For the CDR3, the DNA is TGTGCCTGGAGGGGACAGGTATCGAACTATGGCTACTCTTACTATGGCTACACCTTC. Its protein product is CAWRGQVSNYGYSYYGYTF.

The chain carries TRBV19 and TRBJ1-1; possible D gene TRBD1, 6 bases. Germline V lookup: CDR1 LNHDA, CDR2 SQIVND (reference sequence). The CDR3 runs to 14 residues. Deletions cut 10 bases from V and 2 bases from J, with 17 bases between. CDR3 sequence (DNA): TGTGCCACGGGACGGGGGCGGGAAAACACTGAAGCTTTCTTT. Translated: CATGRGRENTEAFF. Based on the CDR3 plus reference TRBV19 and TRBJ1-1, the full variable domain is DGGITQSPKYLFRKEGQNVTLSCEQNLNHDAMYWYRQDPGQGLRLIYYSQIVNDFQKGDIAEGYSVSREKKESFPLTVTSAQKNPTAFYLCATGRGRENTEAFFGQGTRLTVV.

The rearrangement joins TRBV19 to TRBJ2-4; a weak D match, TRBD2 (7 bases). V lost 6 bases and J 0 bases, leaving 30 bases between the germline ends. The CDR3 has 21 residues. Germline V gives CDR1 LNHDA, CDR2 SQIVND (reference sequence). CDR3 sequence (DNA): TGTGCCAGTAGCTCCGGGACACCCCGACAAGGGAGGGGGTTAGCCAAAAACATTCAGTACTTC. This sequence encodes CASSSGTPRQGRGLAKNIQYF.

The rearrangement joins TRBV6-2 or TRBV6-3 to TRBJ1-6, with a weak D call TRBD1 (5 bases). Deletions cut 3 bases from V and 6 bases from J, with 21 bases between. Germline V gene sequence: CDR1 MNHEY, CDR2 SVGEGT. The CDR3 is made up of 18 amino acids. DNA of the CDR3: TGTGCCAGCAGTTATTGGAGGCTCGCTGGGGGGTCTAATTCACCCCTCCACTTT. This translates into CASSYWRLAGGSNSPLHF.

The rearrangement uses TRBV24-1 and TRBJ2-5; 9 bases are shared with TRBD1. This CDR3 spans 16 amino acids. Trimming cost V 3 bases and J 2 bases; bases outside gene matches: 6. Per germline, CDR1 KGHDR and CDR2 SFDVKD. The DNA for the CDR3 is TGTGCCACCAGTGATATCGCTGACAGGGGGCAAGAGACCCAGTACTTC. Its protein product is CATSDIADRGQETQYF.

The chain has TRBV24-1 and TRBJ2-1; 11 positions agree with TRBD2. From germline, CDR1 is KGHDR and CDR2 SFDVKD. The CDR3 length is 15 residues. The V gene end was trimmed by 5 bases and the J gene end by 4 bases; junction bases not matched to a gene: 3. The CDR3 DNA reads TGTGCCACCAGTGTTAGCGGGGGGGGTTACAATGAGCAGTTCTTC. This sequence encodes CATSVSGGGYNEQFF.

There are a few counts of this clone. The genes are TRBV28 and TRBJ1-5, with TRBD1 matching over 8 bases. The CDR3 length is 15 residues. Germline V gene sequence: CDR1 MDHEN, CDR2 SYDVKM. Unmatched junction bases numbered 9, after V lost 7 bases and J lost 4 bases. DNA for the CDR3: TGTGCCAGCAATCAGTACGGACAGGGAAATCAGCCCCAGCATTTT. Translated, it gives CASNQYGQGNQPQHF.

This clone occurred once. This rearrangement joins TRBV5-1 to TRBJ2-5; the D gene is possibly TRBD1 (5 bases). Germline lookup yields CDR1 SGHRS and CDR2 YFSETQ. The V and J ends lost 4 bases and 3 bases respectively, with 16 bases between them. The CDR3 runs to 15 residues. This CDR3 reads CASSKTAGPEETQYF. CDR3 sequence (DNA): TGCGCCAGCAGCAAAACGGCAGGGCCCGAAGAGACCCAGTACTTC.

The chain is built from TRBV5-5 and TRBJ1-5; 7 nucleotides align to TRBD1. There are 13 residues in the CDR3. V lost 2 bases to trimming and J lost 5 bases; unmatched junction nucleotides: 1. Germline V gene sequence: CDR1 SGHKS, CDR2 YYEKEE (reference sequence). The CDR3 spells CASSLTGDQPQHF. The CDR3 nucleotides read TGTGCCAGCAGCTTAACAGGGGATCAGCCCCAGCATTTT.

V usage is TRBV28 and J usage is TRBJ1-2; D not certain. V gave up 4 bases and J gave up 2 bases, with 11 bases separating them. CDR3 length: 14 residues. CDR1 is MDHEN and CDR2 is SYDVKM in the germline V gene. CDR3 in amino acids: CASSSSGHNYGYTF. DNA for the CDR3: TGTGCCAGCAGTTCCAGCGGGCACAACTATGGCTACACCTTC.

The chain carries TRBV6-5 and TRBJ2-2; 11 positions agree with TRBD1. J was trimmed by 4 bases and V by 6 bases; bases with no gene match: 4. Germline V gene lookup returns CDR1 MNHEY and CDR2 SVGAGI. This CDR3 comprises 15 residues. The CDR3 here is CASRGTGGGTGELFF. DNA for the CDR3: TGTGCCAGCAGGGGGACAGGGGGGGGCACCGGGGAGCTGTTTTTT.

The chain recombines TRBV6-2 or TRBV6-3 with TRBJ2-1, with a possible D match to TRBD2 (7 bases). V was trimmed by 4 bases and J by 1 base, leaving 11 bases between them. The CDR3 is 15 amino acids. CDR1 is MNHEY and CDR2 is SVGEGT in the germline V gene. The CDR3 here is CASSSRGASYNEQFF. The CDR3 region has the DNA TGTGCCAGCAGTTCCCGGGGGGCATCCTACAATGAGCAGTTCTTC.